Listed here are 11 T cell receptor beta chains from one sample, sequenced in a study of PD-1 blockade in classical Hodgkin lymphoma. Libraries were prepared by immunoSEQ multiplex PCR; TCRdb keeps only in-frame clonotypes and omits some of them. The table records 30,000 to 50,000 clones, just over 75% of them present only once. Stated time point: cycle 4 day 1 (C4D1), after more than 5 weeks of nivolumab. All patients relapsed after autologous stem cell transplantation, and brentuximab vedotin exposure varied. Sequencing used peripheral blood mononuclear cells (PBMCs), obtained before the fourth cycle of nivolumab. These receptors were obtained from a human donor with classical Hodgkin lymphoma.

This sequence joins TRBV18 and TRBJ2-7; possibly TRBD1 or TRBD2 for D (6 bases each). Trimming removed 3 bases from V and 3 bases from J, with 15 bases in between. This CDR3 is 15 amino acids long. CDR1 and CDR2 (germline): KGHSH, LQKENI. The CDR3 coding sequence is TGTGCCAGCTCACCGCGGGACATCACTTTCTACGAGCAGTACTTC. It specifies CASSPRDITFYEQYF.

This clone was detected only once. The J gene is TRBJ1-2, the V gene TRBV7-2; TRBD1 might be the D (5 bases). Germline V lookup: CDR1 SGHTA, CDR2 FQGNSA. V dropped 2 bases and J dropped 5 bases, with 15 bases sitting between them. The CDR3 has 15 residues. The CDR3 here is CASSLSSQGRYGYTF. The DNA for the CDR3 is TGTGCCAGCAGCTTAAGTTCTCAGGGAAGGTATGGCTACACCTTC.

This rearrangement joins TRBV18 to TRBJ2-2; TRBD2 matches 8 bases. Germline CDR1 is KGHSH and CDR2 is LQKENI. CDR3 length: 16 residues. Unmatched junction bases numbered 8, after V lost 2 bases and J lost 6 bases. The chain's CDR3 is CASSPSGLAGPGELFF. Written as DNA, the CDR3 is TGTGCCAGCTCACCATCTGGTTTAGCGGGGCCCGGGGAGCTGTTTTTT.

For this clone: One junction end disagrees with the germline gene, perhaps due to a read error. Other DNA sequences in this sample translate to the same CDR3. The V and J genes are TRBV11-2 and TRBJ2-7; 8 nucleotides agree with TRBD2. Germline V gene sequence: CDR1 SGHAT, CDR2 FQNNGV. This CDR3 is built from 13 residues. In nucleotides, the CDR3 is TGTGCTAGCAGCTTGGAGGGGACTAGCGAGCAGTACTTC. Amino acids: CASSLEGTSEQYF.

The chain joins TRBV18 to TRBJ2-4, with 8 nucleotides matching TRBD1. This CDR3 region has 15 residues. V shed 2 bases and J 8 bases; nucleotides not matched to a gene: 8. Germline V lookup: CDR1 KGHSH, CDR2 LQKENI. This CDR3 reads CASSPGQGVVDIQYF. The CDR3 DNA sequence: TGTGCCAGCTCACCAGGACAGGGCGTCGTGGACATTCAGTACTTC.

The J gene is TRBJ1-6, the V gene TRBV18; D not certain. Deletions cut 3 bases from V and 0 bases from J, with 6 bases between. The germline gives CDR1 KGHSH, CDR2 LQKENI. The CDR3 consists of 15 residues. CDR3 nucleotides: TGTGCCAGCTCACCGCTAGGCTCCTATAATTCACCCCTCCACTTT. Translated: CASSPLGSYNSPLHF. Using reference TRBV18 and TRBJ1-6 for the parts outside the CDR3, the full variable domain is NAGVMQNPRHLVRRRGQEARLRCSPMKGHSHVYWYRQLPEEGLKFMVYLQKENIIDESGMPKERFSAEFPKEGPSILRIQQVVRGDSAAYFCASSPLGSYNSPLHFGNGTRLTVT.

V and J are TRBV10-3 and TRBJ2-5; perhaps D is TRBD1 or TRBD2 (5 bases each). Gene TRBJ2-7 matches the end of the DNA better, so the J call may be wrong. CDR1 is ENHRY, CDR2 SYGVKD, per germline. There are 14 residues in the CDR3. The CDR3 reads CAISDGTASYEQYF. CDR3 DNA: TGTGCCATCAGTGACGGGACGGCCTCCTACGAGCAGTACTTC.

The chain carries TRBV18 and TRBJ1-5, with D uncertain. Germline CDR1 reads KGHSH; CDR2 reads LQKENI. The ends were cut back, 6 bases at V and 1 base at J, with 13 bases in the middle. The CDR3 contains 15 residues. The CDR3 DNA sequence: TGTGCCAGCTCCCTAAACGCCGGAAGCAATCAGCCCCAGCATTTT. It specifies CASSLNAGSNQPQHF.

The V call is TRBV4-2, the J call TRBJ1-1; D is perhaps TRBD1 (5 bases). The germline V gene has CDR1 LGHNA and CDR2 YNFKEQ. The CDR3 has 16 residues. V lost 4 bases and J 0 bases, leaving 15 bases between the germline ends. CDR3 residues: CASSRAGIPMNTEAFF. Here the CDR3 DNA reads TGTGCCAGCAGCCGAGCAGGGATCCCCATGAACACTGAAGCTTTCTTT.

The chain is built from TRBV7-2 and TRBJ2-5, with 9 nucleotides matching TRBD1. The CDR3 spans 15 residues. Germline lookup yields CDR1 SGHTA and CDR2 FQGNSA. J lost 7 bases, V lost 1 base, and 7 bases had no gene match. The CDR3 DNA reads TGTGCCAGCAGCTTAGAGGGACAGGGTCGGGGGACCCAGTACTTC. This encodes CASSLEGQGRGTQYF.

The J gene is TRBJ1-2, the V gene TRBV6-5; 8 bases map to TRBD1. Unmatched junction bases numbered 7, after V lost 10 bases and J lost 6 bases. Germline V lookup: CDR1 MNHEY, CDR2 SVGAGI. CDR3 length: 12 amino acids. CDR3 in DNA: TGTGCCATTGGGACAGGTTGGGATGGCTACACCTTC. Amino acid sequence: CAIGTGWDGYTF.